The present T cell receptor (beta chain) was sequenced within a study of T cells in Graves' hyperthyroidism and ophthalmopathy. The study's findings and limits: The model made its ophthalmopathy prediction, and onset followed a median approximately six months later.

Fresh peripheral blood, about 9.3 ml, yielded the PBMCs. Germline-derived CDR1 and CDR2 are MDHEN and SYDVKM. The germline V and J ends were trimmed by 7 bases and 1 base, with 20 bases remaining between them. The CDR3 covers 16 residues. The source material, RNA transcripts, was used to amplify TCR beta CDR3 regions. HTBI primers were used for first-round RT-PCR of the TCR CDR3. TCRdb itself ran the multiplex PCR reads through MiXCR, one entry per CDR3 protein. The table records approximately 300,000 distinct CDR3 sequences, about 17% of them present only once. A remark on this clonotype: The target antigen is unknown.

What was sequenced was blood. The sequence derives from a woman aged 55-69 years with Graves' ophthalmopathy. J is TRBJ2-7 and V is TRBV28; D is possibly TRBD2 (6 bases). The CDR3 DNA reads as TGTGCCAGCATCTCCGGTTGGGGGGAAACATCCTACGAGCAGTACTTC. It is translated as CASISGWGETSYEQYF.